This T cell receptor (beta chain) is from a study of spatial heterogeneity in lung cancer. General study points: Detection of ubiquitous tumor TCRs in blood was higher at resection than follow-up.

Germline CDR1 is MNHEY and CDR2 is SVGEGT. The CDR3 spans 15 residues. J lost 4 bases, V lost 2 bases, and 5 bases had no gene match. Every individual TCR cDNA molecule carried its own unique molecular identifier, which allowed correction of PCR and sequencing errors. TCRdb used MiXCR to reprocess the 5' RACE reads, holding one entry per CDR3 protein. The sample holds some 13,000 distinct CDR3 sequences, 3.9% seen once. This clonotype was recorded at least ten times. Its target is unknown. Since it is a stray read in a library aimed at alpha chains, this beta chain has a size that is not meaningful. Time point defined: sample taken at primary tumor resection. Sequencing of whole RNA from tumor, nontumor lung or frozen PBMC involved no sorting. Samples came from roughly 70 TRACERx patients with untreated early-stage lung cancer.

The source material was PBMCs, sampled at surgery. The receptor was isolated from a male donor with early-stage non-small cell lung cancer. This chain links TRBV6-2 or TRBV6-3 with TRBJ2-1, with TRBD2 identical over 7 bases. The CDR3 reads CASSYRAGLYNEQFF. The CDR3 DNA reads TGTGCCAGCAGTTACCGAGCGGGGCTGTACAATGAGCAGTTCTTC.